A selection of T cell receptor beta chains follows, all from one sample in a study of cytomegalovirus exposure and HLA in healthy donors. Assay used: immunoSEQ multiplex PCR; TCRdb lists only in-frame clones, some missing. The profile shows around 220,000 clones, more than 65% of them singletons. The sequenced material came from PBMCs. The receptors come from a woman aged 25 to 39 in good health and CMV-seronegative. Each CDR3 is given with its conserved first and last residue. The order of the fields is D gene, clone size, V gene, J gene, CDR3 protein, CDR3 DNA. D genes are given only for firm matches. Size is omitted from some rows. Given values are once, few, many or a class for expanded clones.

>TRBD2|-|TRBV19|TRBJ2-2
CASGWTSGNTGELFF
TGTGCCAGTGGGTGGACTAGCGGTAACACCGGGGAGCTGTTTTTT
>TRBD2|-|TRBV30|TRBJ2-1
CASGGSYEQFF
TGTGCCTCGGGAGGTAGCTATGAGCAGTTCTTC
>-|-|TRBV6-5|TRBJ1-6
CASSYSSIKGSPLHF
TGTGCCAGCAGTTACTCTTCAATCAAGGGGTCACCCCTCCACTTT
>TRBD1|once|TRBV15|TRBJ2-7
CATSRDLGQGGYEQYF
TGTGCCACCAGCAGAGATTTAGGACAGGGGGGTTACGAGCAGTACTTC
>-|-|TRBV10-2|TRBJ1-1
CASGQQVNTEAFF
TGCGCCAGCGGCCAACAGGTGAACACTGAAGCTTTCTTT
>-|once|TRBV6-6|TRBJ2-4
CASSNDVGEAKNIQYF
TGTGCCAGCAGCAACGATGTCGGGGAAGCCAAAAACATTCAGTACTTC
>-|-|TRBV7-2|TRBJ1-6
CASSLGGYNSPLHF
TGTGCCAGCAGCTTAGGCGGATATAATTCACCCCTCCACTTT
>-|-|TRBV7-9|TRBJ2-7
CASSSLYEQYF
TGTGCCAGCAGCTCACTATACGAGCAGTACTTC
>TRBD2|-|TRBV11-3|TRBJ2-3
CASSPGGLRTDTQYF
TGTGCCAGCAGCCCGGGGGGACTCCGCACAGATACGCAGTATTTT
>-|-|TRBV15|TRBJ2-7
CATSRDRGAGEQYF
TGTGCCACCAGCAGAGATCGGGGGGCGGGAGAGCAGTACTTC
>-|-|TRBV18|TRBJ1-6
CASSPPPNSPLHF
TGTGCCAGCTCACCCCCTCCGAATTCACCCCTCCACTTT
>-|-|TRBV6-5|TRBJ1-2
CASSFLMKGDNYGYTF
TGTGCCAGCAGTTTCTTGATGAAGGGAGATAACTATGGCTACACCTTC
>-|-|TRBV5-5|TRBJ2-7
CASSLRGGVSYEQYF
TGTGCCAGCAGCTTGCGGGGCGGGGTCTCCTACGAGCAGTACTTC
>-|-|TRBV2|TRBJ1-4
CASGGGLANEKLFF
TGTGCCAGCGGTGGGGGGCTAGCTAATGAAAAACTGTTTTTT
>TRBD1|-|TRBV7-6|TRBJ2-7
CASSLGPGQGFEQYF
TGTGCCAGCAGCTTAGGACCGGGACAGGGGTTCGAGCAGTACTTC
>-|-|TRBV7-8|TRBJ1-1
CASSLPVDSLNTEAFF
TGTGCCAGCAGCTTACCGGTTGACAGCCTGAACACTGAAGCTTTCTTT
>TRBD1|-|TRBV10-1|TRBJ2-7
CASSEEDRGMVWYEQYF
TGCGCCAGCAGTGAGGAGGACAGGGGGATGGTATGGTACGAGCAGTACTTC
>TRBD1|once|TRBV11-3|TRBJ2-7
CASKPRGQGAGEQYF
TGTGCCAGCAAACCTAGGGGACAGGGGGCCGGCGAGCAGTACTTC
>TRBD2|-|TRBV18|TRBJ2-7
CASSPLAGVISYEQYF
TGTGCCAGCTCGCCTCTAGCGGGAGTTATCTCCTACGAGCAGTACTTC
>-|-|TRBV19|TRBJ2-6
CASSIVGQIAGANVLTF
TGTGCCAGTAGTATCGTGGGGCAGATCGCCGGGGCCAACGTCCTGACTTTC
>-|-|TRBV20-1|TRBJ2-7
CSAFDSPKQYF
TGCAGTGCTTTTGACAGTCCTAAGCAGTACTTC
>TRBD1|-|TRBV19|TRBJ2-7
CASSIDAPGTETYEQYF
TGTGCCAGTAGTATAGATGCCCCCGGGACAGAAACTTACGAGCAGTACTTC
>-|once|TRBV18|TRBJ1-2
CASSPSRLGILGYGYTF
TGTGCCAGCTCCCCCAGCAGGCTGGGCATCCTGGGCTATGGCTACACCTTC
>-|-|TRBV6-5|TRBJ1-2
CASSPDSFNYGYTF
TGTGCCAGCAGCCCTGACAGCTTCAACTATGGCTACACCTTC
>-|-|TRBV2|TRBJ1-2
CASNPQGPSYGYTF
TGTGCCAGCAACCCACAGGGACCTAGCTATGGCTACACCTTC
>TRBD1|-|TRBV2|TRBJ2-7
CAGGQVSYEQYF
TGTGCCGGGGGACAGGTGTCCTACGAGCAGTACTTC
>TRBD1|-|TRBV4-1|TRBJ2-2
CASKLPGTGNTGELFF
TGCGCCAGCAAGCTTCCAGGGACAGGGAACACCGGGGAGCTGTTTTTT
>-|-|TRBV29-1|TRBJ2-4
CSVGAGGIQYF
TGCAGCGTTGGCGCAGGAGGCATTCAGTACTTC
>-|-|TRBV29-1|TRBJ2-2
CSVEQQGPGELFF
TGCAGCGTTGAACAACAGGGTCCAGGGGAGCTGTTTTTT
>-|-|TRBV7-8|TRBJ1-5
CASTIGSLGNQPQHF
TGTGCCAGCACCATTGGGAGTTTGGGCAATCAGCCCCAGCATTTT
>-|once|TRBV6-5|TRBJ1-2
CASKRGYGYTF
TGTGCCAGCAAGCGTGGCTATGGCTACACCTTC
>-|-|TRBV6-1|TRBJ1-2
CASSEYGTTYGYTF
TGTGCCAGCAGTGAATACGGGACAACCTATGGCTACACCTTC
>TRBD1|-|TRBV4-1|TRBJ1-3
CASSHDREAGNTIYF
TGCGCCAGCAGCCACGACAGGGAGGCTGGAAACACCATATATTTT
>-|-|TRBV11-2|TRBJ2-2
CASSLVLRTMNTGELFF
TGTGCCAGCAGCTTAGTTTTAAGGACAATGAACACCGGGGAGCTGTTTTTT
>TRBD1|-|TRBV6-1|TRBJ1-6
CASRPTGENSPLHF
TGTGCCAGCAGACCGACAGGGGAAAATTCACCCCTCCACTTT
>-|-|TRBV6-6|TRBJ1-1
CASSVMLGGEAFF
TGTGCCAGCAGTGTAATGCTGGGCGGGGAAGCTTTCTTT
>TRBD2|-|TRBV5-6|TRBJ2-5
CASSDRPGTSGSETQYF
TGTGCCAGCAGCGACCGCCCCGGGACTAGCGGGAGTGAGACCCAGTACTTC
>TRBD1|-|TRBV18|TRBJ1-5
CASSLPGTGGGSNQPQHF
TGTGCCAGCTCACTGCCCGGGACAGGGGGAGGTAGCAATCAGCCCCAGCATTTT
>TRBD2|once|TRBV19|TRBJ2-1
CASSISRLAGLYNEQFF
TGTGCCAGTAGTATAAGTAGGCTAGCGGGGCTGTACAATGAGCAGTTCTTC
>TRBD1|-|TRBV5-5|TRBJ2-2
CASSLTGGSLRELFF
TGTGCCAGCAGCTTGACAGGGGGAAGTTTACGGGAGCTGTTTTTT
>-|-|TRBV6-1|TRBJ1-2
CASSGPGAGNYGYTF
TGTGCCAGCAGTGGTCCAGGGGCTGGAAACTATGGCTACACCTTC
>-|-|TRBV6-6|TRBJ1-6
CASSYSGGDRSPLHF
TGTGCCAGCAGTTACTCTGGGGGGGATAGGTCACCCCTCCACTTT
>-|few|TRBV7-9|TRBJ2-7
CASSLVGDEQYF
TGTGCCAGCAGCTTAGTAGGGGACGAGCAGTACTTC
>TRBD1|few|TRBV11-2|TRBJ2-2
CASSLASGQGVYTGELFF
TGTGCCAGCAGCTTAGCGTCGGGGCAGGGGGTTTACACCGGGGAGCTGTTTTTT
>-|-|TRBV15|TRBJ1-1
CATSRDAGSTEAFF
TGTGCCACCAGCAGGGATGCAGGGTCCACTGAAGCTTTCTTT
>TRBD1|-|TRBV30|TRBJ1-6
CAWGTGDSPLHF
TGTGCCTGGGGGACAGGCGATTCACCCCTCCACTTT
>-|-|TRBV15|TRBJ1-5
CATSRGWEGNNQPQHF
TGTGCCACCAGCAGAGGTTGGGAGGGAAACAATCAGCCCCAGCATTTT
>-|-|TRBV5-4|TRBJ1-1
CASSPGNTEAFF
TGTGCCAGCAGCCCAGGAAACACTGAAGCTTTCTTT
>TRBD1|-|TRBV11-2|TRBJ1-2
CASSLTDRDYGYTF
TGTGCCAGCAGCTTAACTGACAGGGACTATGGCTACACCTTC
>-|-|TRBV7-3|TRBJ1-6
CASRDGHRESNSPLHF
TGTGCCAGCAGGGATGGGCACAGGGAATCGAATTCACCCCTCCACTTT